This TCR beta chain was sequenced during a study of blood T cells in healthy people across ages. Turning to the study itself: With template switching, about one barcoded beta molecule was captured per two T cells.

To note about this clonotype: Its specificity is unknown.

Germline CDR1 SGHTA, CDR2 FQGTGA. The CDR3 is 14 amino acids. Alongside a J-beta primer mix, a sample-barcoded 5' primer served in a second PCR lasting about 7 to 12 cycles. The authors tagged each cDNA molecule using a template-switch adaptor with 12 random nucleotides. TCRdb re-analysed the 5' RACE reads in MiXCR, keeping a single row per CDR3 protein. Here the sample spans 1 million or so distinct CDR3 sequences, roughly 24% being singletons. Regarding the study as a whole: Correlation between TCR beta diversity and naive T cell percentage was strong.

This sample also belongs to another study, concerning T cells of mothers and their children.

The genes are TRBV7-3 and TRBJ2-5; possibly TRBD1 for D (5 bases). The DNA end is more similar to TRBJ2-7, so the J call may be wrong. The material sequenced was blood. This clonotype was obtained from a girl aged 2-9 years in good health. The DNA for the CDR3 is TGTGCCAGCAGCCCCGACAGCTCCACTTACGAGCAGTACTTC. Amino acid sequence: CASSPDSSTYEQYF.